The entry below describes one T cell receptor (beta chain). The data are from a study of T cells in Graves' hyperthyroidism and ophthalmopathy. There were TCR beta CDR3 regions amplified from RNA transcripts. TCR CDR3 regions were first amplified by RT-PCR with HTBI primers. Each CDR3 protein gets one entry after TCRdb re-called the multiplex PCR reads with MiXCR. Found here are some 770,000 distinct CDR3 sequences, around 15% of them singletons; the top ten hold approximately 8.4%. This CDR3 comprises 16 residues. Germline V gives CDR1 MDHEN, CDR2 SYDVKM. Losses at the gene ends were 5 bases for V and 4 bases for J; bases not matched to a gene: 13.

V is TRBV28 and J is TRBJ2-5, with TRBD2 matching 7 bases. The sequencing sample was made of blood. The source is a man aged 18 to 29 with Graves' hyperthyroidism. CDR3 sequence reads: CASSVRGLGGPETQYF. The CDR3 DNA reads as TGTGCCAGCAGTGTAAGGGGACTGGGAGGGCCAGAGACCCAGTACTTC.